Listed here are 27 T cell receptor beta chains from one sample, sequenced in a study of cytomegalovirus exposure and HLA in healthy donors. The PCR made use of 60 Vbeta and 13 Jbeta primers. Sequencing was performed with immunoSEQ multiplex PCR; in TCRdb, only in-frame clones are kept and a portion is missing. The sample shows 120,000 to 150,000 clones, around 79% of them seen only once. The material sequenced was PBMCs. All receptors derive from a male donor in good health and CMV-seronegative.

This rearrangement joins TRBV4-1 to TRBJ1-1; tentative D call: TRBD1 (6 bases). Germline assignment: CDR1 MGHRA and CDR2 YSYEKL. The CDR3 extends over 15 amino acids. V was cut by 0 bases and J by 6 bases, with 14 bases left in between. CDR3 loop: CASSQDLAGASEAFF. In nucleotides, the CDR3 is TGCGCCAGCAGCCAAGATCTCGCGGGGGCGTCTGAAGCTTTCTTT.

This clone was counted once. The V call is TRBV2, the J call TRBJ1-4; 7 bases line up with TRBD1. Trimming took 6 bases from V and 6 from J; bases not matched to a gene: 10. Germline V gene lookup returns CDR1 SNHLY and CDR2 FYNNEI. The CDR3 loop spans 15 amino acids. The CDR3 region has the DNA TGTGCCAGCAGACCTGACAGGCAGGGGGATGAAAAACTGTTTTTT. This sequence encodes CASRPDRQGDEKLFF.

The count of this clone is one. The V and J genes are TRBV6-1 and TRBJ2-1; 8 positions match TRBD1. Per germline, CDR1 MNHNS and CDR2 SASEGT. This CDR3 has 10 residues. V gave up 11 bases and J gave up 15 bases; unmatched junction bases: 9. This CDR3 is CAGGTGHLFF. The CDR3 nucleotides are TGTGCCGGGGGGACAGGCCATCTGTTCTTC.

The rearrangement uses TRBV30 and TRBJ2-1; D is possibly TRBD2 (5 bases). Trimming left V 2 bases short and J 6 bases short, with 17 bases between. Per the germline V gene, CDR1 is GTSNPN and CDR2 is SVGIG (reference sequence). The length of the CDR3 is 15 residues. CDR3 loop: CAWSISRRQVNEQFF. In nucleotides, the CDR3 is TGTGCCTGGAGTATTAGCCGGAGGCAGGTCAATGAGCAGTTCTTC.

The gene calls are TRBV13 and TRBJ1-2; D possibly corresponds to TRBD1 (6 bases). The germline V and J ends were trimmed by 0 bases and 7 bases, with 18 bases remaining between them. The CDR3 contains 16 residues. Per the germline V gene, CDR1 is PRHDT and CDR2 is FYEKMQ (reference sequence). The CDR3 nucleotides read TGTGCCAGCAGCTTAGGGCCGGGGGGCCTTACCGGTGGCTACACCTTC. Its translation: CASSLGPGGLTGGYTF.

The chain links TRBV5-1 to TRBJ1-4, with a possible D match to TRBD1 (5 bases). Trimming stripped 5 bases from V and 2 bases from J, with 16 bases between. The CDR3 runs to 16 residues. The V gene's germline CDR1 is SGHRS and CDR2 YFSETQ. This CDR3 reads CASSTQVGSTNEKLFF. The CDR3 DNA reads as TGCGCCAGCAGTACACAGGTTGGGTCGACTAATGAAAAACTGTTTTTT.

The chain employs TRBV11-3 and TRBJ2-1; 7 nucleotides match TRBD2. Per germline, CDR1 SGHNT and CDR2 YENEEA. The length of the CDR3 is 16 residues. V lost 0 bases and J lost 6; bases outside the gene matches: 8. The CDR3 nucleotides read TGTGCCAGCAGCTTAGATGGGCGGGGAGGGAGCAATGAGCAGTTCTTC. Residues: CASSLDGRGGSNEQFF.

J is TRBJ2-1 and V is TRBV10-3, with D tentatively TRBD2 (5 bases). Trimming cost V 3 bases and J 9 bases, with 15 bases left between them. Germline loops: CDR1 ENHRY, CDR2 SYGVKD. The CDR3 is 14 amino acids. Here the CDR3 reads CAISDLPGEGEQFF. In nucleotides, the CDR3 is TGTGCCATCAGTGACCTTCCCGGCGAGGGTGAGCAGTTCTTC.

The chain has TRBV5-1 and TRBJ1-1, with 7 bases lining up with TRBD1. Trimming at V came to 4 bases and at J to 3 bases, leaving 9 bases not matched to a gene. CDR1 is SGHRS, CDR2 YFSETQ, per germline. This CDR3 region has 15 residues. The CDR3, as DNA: TGCGCCAGCAGCCTTGGGGGACAGCTCCACACTGAAGCTTTCTTT. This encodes CASSLGGQLHTEAFF. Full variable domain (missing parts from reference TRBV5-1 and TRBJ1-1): KAGVTQTPRYLIKTRGQQVTLSCSPISGHRSVSWYQQTPGQGLQFLFEYFSETQRNKGNFPGRFSGRQFSNSRSEMNVSTLELGDSALYLCASSLGGQLHTEAFFGQGTRLTVV.

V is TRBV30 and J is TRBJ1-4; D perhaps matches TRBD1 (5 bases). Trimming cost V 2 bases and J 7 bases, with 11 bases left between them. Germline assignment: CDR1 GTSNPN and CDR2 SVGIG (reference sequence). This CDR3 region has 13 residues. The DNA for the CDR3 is TGTGCCTGGAGTCGGCAGGGTTTTGAAAAACTGTTTTTT. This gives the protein CAWSRQGFEKLFF.

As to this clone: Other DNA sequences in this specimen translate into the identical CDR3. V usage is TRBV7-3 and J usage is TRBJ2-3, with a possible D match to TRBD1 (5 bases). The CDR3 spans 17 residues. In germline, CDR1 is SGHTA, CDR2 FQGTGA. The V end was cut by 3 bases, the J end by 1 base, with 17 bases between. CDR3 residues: CASSLGQASLRTDTQYF. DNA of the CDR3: TGTGCCAGCAGCTTGGGGCAGGCCTCACTCCGCACAGATACGCAGTATTTT.

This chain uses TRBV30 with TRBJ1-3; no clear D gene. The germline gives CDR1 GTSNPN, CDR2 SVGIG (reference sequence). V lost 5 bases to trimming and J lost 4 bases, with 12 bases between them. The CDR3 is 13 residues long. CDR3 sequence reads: CAWSIILGNTIYF. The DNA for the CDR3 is TGTGCCTGGTCGATAATACTCGGAAACACCATATATTTT.

CDR3 in amino acids: CATSQSRAGYEQYF. CDR3 DNA: TGTGCCACCAGCCAGTCGAGGGCGGGCTACGAGCAGTACTTC. The genes are TRBV15 and TRBJ2-7; possibly TRBD2 for D (5 bases). Germline lookup yields CDR1 LNHNV and CDR2 YYDKDF (reference sequence). Trimming removed 5 bases from V and 3 bases from J, with 14 bases in between. The CDR3 has 14 amino acids.

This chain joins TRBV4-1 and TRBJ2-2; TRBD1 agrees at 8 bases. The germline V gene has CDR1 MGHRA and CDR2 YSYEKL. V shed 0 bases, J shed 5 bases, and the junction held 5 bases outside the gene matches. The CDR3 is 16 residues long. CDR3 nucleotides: TGCGCCAGCAGCCAAGACAGGGGGCTCCTGACCGGGGAGCTGTTTTTT. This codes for CASSQDRGLLTGELFF.

CDR3 sequence reads: CASSRDRAYSNQPQHF. The CDR3 nucleotides are TGTGCCAGTAGTAGGGACAGGGCATATAGCAATCAGCCCCAGCATTTT. The rearrangement uses TRBV19 and TRBJ1-5; the match to TRBD1 covers 9 bases. The CDR3 has 16 residues. The germline gives CDR1 LNHDA, CDR2 SQIVND (reference sequence). V lost 4 bases to trimming and J lost 0 bases; unmatched junction nucleotides: 4.

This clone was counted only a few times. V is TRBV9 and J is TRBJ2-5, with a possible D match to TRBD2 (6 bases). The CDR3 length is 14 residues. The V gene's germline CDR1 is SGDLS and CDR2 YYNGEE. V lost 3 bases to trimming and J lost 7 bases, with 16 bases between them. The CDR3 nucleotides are TGTGCCAGCAGCGCCTCGGGACTGTTGGGGACCCAGTACTTC. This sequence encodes CASSASGLLGTQYF. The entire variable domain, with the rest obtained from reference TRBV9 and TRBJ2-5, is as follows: DSGVTQTPKHLITATGQRVTLRCSPRSGDLSVYWYQQSLDQGLQFLIQYYNGEERAKGNILERFSAQQFPDLHSELNLSSLELGDSALYFCASSASGLLGTQYFGPGTRLLVL.

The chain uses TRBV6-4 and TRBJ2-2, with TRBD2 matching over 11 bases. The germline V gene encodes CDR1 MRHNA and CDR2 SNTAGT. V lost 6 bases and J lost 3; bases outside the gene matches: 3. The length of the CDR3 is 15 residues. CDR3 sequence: CASRGLAGDTGELFF. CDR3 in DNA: TGTGCCAGCAGAGGACTAGCGGGTGACACCGGGGAGCTGTTTTTT.

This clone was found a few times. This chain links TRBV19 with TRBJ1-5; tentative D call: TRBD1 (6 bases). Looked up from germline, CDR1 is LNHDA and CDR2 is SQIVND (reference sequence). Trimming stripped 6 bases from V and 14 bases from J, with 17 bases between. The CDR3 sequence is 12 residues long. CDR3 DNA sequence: TGTGCCAGTAGAGCCTACCGGGACAAGAAGCATTTT. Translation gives CASRAYRDKKHF.

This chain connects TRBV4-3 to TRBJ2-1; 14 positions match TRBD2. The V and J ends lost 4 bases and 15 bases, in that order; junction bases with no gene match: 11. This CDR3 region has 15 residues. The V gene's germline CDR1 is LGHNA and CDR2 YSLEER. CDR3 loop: CASSPLGLAGGRLFF. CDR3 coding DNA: TGCGCCAGCAGCCCCTTAGGACTAGCGGGGGGTAGGCTGTTCTTC.

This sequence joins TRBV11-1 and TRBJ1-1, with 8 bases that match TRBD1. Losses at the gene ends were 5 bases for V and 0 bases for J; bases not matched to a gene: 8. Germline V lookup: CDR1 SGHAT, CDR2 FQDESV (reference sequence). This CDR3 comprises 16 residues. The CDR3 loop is CASSTGQGSLNTEAFF. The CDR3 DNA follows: TGTGCCAGCAGCACAGGACAGGGCAGCTTGAACACTGAAGCTTTCTTT.

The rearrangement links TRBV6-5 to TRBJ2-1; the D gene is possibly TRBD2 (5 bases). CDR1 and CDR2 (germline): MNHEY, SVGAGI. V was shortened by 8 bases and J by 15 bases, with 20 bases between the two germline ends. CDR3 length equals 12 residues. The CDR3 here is CASGRAPGLVFF. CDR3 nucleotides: TGTGCCAGCGGACGGGCCCCCGGACTTGTGTTCTTC.

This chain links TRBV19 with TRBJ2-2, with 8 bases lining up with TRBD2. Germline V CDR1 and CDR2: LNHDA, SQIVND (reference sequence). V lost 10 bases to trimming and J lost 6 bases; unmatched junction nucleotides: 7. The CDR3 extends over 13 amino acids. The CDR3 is CATSPGGAGELFF. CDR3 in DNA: TGTGCCACCAGCCCGGGGGGGGCCGGGGAGCTGTTTTTT. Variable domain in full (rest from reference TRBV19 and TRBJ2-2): DGGITQSPKYLFRKEGQNVTLSCEQNLNHDAMYWYRQDPGQGLRLIYYSQIVNDFQKGDIAEGYSVSREKKESFPLTVTSAQKNPTAFYLCATSPGGAGELFFGEGSRLTVL.

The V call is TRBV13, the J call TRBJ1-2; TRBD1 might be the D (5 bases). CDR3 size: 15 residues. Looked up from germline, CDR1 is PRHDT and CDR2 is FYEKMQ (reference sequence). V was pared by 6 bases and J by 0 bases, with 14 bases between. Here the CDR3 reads CASRSRQISNYGYTF. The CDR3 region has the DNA TGTGCCAGCAGAAGCCGACAGATTTCTAACTATGGCTACACCTTC.

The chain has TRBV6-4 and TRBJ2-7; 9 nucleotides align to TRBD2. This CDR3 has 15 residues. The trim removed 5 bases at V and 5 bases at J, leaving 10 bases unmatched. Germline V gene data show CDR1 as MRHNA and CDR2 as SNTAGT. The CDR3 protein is CASSQSAGGLHEQYF. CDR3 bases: TGTGCCAGCAGTCAATCGGCGGGGGGGCTCCACGAGCAGTACTTC.

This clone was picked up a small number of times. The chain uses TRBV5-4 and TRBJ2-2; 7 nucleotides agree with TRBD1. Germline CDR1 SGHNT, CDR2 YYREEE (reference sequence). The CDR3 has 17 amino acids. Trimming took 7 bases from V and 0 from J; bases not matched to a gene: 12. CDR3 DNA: TGTGCCAGCCACCGCCCGGGACAGCCTACGAACACCGGGGAGCTGTTTTTT. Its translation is CASHRPGQPTNTGELFF.

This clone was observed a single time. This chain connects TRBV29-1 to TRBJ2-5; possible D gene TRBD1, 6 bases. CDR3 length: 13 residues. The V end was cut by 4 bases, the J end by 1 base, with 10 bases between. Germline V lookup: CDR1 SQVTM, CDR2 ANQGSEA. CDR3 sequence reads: CSVVWGRQETQYF. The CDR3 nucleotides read TGCAGCGTTGTGTGGGGGCGCCAAGAGACCCAGTACTTC.

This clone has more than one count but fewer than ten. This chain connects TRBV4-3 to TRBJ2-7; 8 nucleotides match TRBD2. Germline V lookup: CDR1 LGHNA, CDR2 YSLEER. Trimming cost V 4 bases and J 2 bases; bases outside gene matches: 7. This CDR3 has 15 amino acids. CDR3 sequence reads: CASSLQRGSAYEQYF. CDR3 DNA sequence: TGCGCCAGCAGCCTTCAGCGGGGGAGCGCCTACGAGCAGTACTTC.